The clone carrying this T cell receptor (beta chain) was counted many times. Germline CDR1 is GTSNPN and CDR2 is SVGIG (reference sequence). V was shortened by 1 base and J by 9 bases, with 10 bases between the two germline ends. The CDR3 length is 12 residues. Sample-barcoded 5' priming and a J-beta primer mix drove a second PCR of roughly 7 to 11 cycles. The authors tagged each cDNA molecule using a template-switch adaptor with 12 random nucleotides. TCRdb analysed the 5' RACE reads with MiXCR anew, one entry per CDR3 protein. The sample gives around 870,000 distinct CDR3 sequences, more than 25% of which show up once; 15% to 20% is in the top ten. The record originates from a study of blood T cells in healthy people across ages.

This chain connects TRBV30 to TRBJ2-1; tentative D call: TRBD1 (6 bases). This receptor was identified in a woman aged 80 or over in good health. Sequences were obtained from blood. The CDR3 loop reads CAWSAGASEQFF. Written as DNA, the CDR3 is TGTGCCTGGAGTGCAGGGGCCAGTGAGCAGTTCTTC.